These 9 T cell receptor beta chains share one sample of origin, sequenced in a study of blood T cell repertoires in COVID-19. The protocol was immunoSEQ multiplex PCR, while the TCRdb copy is restricted to in-frame clones and leaves out a portion. The table lists around 210,000 clones, around 90% of them singletons. Sequencing was done on a sample of peripheral blood. The origin of the receptors is a man younger than 35 with active or convalescent COVID-19.

The chain is built from TRBV24-1 and TRBJ2-1; 12 bases line up with TRBD2. After removal of 2 bases from V and 6 bases from J, the junction contained 4 bases not matched to a gene. Germline V gene lookup returns CDR1 KGHDR and CDR2 SFDVKD. CDR3 length equals 16 residues. DNA of the CDR3: TGTGCCACCAGTGATTCGACTAGCGGGAGTATCAATGAGCAGTTCTTC. As protein: CATSDSTSGSINEQFF.

The V gene is TRBV18, the J gene TRBJ2-1; D ambiguous. Trimming stripped 1 base from V and 5 bases from J, with 6 bases between. CDR3 length equals 13 residues. Germline CDR1 reads KGHSH; CDR2 reads LQKENI. The CDR3 DNA follows: TGTGCCAGCTCACCACACCGGGACAATGAGCAGTTCTTC. Its translation: CASSPHRDNEQFF. Supplemented by reference TRBV18 and TRBJ2-1, the full variable domain reads NAGVMQNPRHLVRRRGQEARLRCSPMKGHSHVYWYRQLPEEGLKFMVYLQKENIIDESGMPKERFSAEFPKEGPSILRIQQVVRGDSAAYFCASSPHRDNEQFFGPGTRLTVL.

This clone was seen only once. V gene TRBV5-1 combines with J gene TRBJ2-7, with D perhaps assigned TRBD1 or TRBD2 (5 bases each). The CDR3 spans 15 residues. Germline CDR1 reads SGHRS; CDR2 reads YFSETQ. The germline V and J ends were trimmed by 4 bases and 1 base, with 15 bases remaining between them. This chain's CDR3 is CASSLGPTGSYEQYF. Written as DNA, the CDR3 is TGCGCCAGCAGCCTGGGACCTACGGGATCCTACGAGCAGTACTTC.

Only one count was recorded for this clone. The V gene is TRBV15, the J gene TRBJ2-1, with D unresolved. V lost 1 base to trimming and J lost 8 bases, with 12 bases between them. CDR3 size: 14 residues. Per germline, CDR1 LNHNV and CDR2 YYDKDF (reference sequence). CDR3 DNA: TGTGCCACCAGCAGAGCCCTCGACTCGCATGAGCAGTTCTTC. It encodes CATSRALDSHEQFF.

This clone has more than one count but fewer than ten. The genes are TRBV19 and TRBJ2-7, with 7 bases that match TRBD2. Germline-derived CDR1 and CDR2 are LNHDA and SQIVND (reference sequence). This CDR3 has 15 amino acids. V shed 6 bases, J shed 2 bases, and the junction held 10 bases outside the gene matches. CDR3 coding DNA: TGTGCCAGTAGCCTGGTCATCGGGGGGACCTACGAGCAGTACTTC. Protein product: CASSLVIGGTYEQYF.

The chain carries TRBV28 and TRBJ2-5; D remains ambiguous. CDR1 is MDHEN and CDR2 is SYDVKM in the germline V gene. The CDR3 covers 15 residues. Trimming left V 6 bases short and J 0 bases short, with 14 bases between. CDR3 in DNA: TGTGCCAGCAGCCTCCCTTCCGGTGACCAAGAGACCCAGTACTTC. Its translation: CASSLPSGDQETQYF.

The chain joins TRBV7-6 to TRBJ2-5; possible D gene TRBD2, 5 bases. Per the germline V gene, CDR1 is SGHVS and CDR2 is FNYEAQ. The V end lost 0 bases, the J end lost 4 bases, and 15 bases lay between the germline ends. The CDR3 is 16 amino acids. CDR3 loop: CASSLASGLRGETQYF. The CDR3 DNA reads TGTGCCAGCAGCTTAGCGTCGGGGTTACGGGGAGAGACCCAGTACTTC.

The chain recombines TRBV5-4 with TRBJ1-3; D not resolved. V shed 4 bases and J shed 2 bases, with 10 bases lying between them. Germline CDR1 is SGHNT and CDR2 is YYREEE (reference sequence). CDR3 length: 14 amino acids. As DNA, the CDR3 is TGTGCCAGCAGCCGGGAAGACGCTGGAAACACCATATATTTT. It translates to CASSREDAGNTIYF.

The chain is built from TRBV24-1 and TRBJ2-3; D may be TRBD2 (6 bases). This CDR3 region has 13 residues. The V end was cut by 7 bases, the J end by 4 bases, with 11 bases between. Germline CDR1 KGHDR, CDR2 SFDVKD. The CDR3 here is CATSASEPDTQYF. The CDR3 coding sequence is TGTGCCACCAGCGCTAGCGAACCAGATACGCAGTATTTT.